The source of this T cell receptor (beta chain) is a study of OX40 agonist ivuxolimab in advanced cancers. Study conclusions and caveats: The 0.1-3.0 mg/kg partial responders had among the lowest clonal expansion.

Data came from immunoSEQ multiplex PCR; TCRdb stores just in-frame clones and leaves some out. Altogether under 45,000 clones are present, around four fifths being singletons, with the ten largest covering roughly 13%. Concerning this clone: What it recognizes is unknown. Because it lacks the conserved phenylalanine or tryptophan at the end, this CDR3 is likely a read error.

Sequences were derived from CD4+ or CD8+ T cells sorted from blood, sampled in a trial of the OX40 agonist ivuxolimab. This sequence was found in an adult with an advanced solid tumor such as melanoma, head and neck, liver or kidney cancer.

CDR3 DNA sequence: TGTGCCAGCTCACCTGGGTCTAACTATGGCTACACCCTC. Translation: CASSPGSNYGYTL. The V gene is TRBV18, the J gene TRBJ1-2, with D unclear. Trimming stripped 3 bases from V and 0 bases from J, with 5 bases between. Germline CDR1 and CDR2: KGHSH and LQKENI. There are 13 residues in the CDR3.